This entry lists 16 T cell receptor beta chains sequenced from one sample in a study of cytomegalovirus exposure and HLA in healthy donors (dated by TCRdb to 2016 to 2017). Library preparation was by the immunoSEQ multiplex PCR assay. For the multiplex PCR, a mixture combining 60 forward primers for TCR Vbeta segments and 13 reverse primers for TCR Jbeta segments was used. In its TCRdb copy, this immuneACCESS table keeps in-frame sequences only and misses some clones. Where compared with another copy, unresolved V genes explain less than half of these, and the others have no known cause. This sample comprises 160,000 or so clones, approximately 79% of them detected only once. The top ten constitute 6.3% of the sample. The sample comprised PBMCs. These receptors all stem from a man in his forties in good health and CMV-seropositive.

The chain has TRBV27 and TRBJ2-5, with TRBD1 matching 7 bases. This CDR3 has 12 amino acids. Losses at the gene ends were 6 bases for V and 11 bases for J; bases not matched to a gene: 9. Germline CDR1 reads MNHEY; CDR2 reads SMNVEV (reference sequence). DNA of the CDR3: TGTGCCAGCAGGACAGGGTCGAGGGAGCAGTACTTC. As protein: CASRTGSREQYF.

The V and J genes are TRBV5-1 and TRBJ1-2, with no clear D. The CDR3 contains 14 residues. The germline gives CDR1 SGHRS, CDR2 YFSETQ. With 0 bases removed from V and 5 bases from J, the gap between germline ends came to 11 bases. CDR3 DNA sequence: TGCGCCAGCAGCTTGGCAATTACGGGGTATGGCTACACCTTC. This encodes CASSLAITGYGYTF. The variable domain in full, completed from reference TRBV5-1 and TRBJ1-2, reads KAGVTQTPRYLIKTRGQQVTLSCSPISGHRSVSWYQQTPGQGLQFLFEYFSETQRNKGNFPGRFSGRQFSNSRSEMNVSTLELGDSALYLCASSLAITGYGYTFGSGTRLTVV.

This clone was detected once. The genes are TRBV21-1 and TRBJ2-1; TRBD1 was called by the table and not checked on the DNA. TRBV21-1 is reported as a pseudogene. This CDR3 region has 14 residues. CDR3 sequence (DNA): TGTGCCAGTCCCAAAACGACAGGGGGCAATGAGCAGTTCTTC. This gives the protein CASPKTTGGNEQFF.

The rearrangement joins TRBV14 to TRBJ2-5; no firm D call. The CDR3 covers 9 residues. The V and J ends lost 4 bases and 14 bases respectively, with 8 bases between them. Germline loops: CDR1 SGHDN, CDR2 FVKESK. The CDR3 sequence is CASSPSFYF. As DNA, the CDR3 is TGTGCCAGCAGCCCCTCGTTCTACTTC.

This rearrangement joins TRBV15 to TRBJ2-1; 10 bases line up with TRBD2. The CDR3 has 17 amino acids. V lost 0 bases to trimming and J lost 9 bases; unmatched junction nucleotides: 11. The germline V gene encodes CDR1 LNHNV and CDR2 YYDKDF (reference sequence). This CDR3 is CATSRDLGLAGEGEQFF. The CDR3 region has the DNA TGTGCCACCAGCAGAGATTTAGGCCTAGCGGGAGAGGGTGAGCAGTTCTTC.

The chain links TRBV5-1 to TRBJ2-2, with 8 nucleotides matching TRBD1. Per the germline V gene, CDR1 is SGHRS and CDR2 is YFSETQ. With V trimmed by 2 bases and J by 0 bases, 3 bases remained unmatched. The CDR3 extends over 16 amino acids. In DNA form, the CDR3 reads TGCGCCAGCAGCTTCAGGGGGCCTACGAACACCGGGGAGCTGTTTTTT. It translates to CASSFRGPTNTGELFF.

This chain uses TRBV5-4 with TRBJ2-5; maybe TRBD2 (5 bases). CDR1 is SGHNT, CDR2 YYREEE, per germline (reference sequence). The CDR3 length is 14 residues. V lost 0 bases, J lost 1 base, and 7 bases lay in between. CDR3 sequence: CASSLAGIQETQYF. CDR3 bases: TGTGCCAGCAGCTTGGCCGGGATCCAAGAGACCCAGTACTTC. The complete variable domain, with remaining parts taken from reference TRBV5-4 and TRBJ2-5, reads ETGVTQSPTHLIKTRGQQVTLRCSSQSGHNTVSWYQQALGQGPQFIFQYYREEENGRGNFPPRFSGLQFPNYSSELNVNALELDDSALYLCASSLAGIQETQYFGPGTRLLVL.

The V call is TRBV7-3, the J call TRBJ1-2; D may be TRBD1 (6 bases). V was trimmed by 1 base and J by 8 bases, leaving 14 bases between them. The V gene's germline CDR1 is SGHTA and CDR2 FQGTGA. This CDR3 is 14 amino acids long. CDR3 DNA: TGTGCCAGCAGCTTAAACAAACAGGGCTTGGGCTACACCTTC. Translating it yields CASSLNKQGLGYTF. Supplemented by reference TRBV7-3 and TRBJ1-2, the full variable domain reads GAGVSQTPSNKVTEKGKYVELRCDPISGHTALYWYRQSLGQGPEFLIYFQGTGAADDSGLPNDRFFAVRPEGSVSTLKIQRTERGDSAVYLCASSLNKQGLGYTFGSGTRLTVV.

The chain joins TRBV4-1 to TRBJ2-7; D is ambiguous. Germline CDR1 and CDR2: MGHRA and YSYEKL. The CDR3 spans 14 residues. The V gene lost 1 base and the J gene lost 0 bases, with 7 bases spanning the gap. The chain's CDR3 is CASSQATVSYEQYF. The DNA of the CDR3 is TGCGCCAGCAGCCAAGCTACAGTCTCCTACGAGCAGTACTTC.

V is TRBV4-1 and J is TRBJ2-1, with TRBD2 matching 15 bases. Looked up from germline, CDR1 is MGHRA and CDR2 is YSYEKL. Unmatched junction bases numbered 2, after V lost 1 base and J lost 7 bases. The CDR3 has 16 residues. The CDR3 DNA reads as TGCGCCAGCAGCCAAGCCGGGACTAGCGGGAGGAATGAGCAGTTCTTC. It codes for CASSQAGTSGRNEQFF.

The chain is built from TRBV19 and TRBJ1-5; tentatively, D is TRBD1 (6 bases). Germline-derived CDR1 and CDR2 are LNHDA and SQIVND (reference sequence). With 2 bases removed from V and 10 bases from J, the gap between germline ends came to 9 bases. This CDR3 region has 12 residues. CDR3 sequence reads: CASSILGGPQHF. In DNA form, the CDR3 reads TGTGCCAGTAGTATACTAGGGGGTCCCCAGCATTTT.

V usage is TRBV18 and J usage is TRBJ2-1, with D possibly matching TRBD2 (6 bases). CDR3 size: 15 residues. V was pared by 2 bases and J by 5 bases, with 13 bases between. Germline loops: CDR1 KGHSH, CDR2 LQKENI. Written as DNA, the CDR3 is TGTGCCAGCTCACCAATCGGGAGTGGGGACAATGAGCAGTTCTTC. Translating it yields CASSPIGSGDNEQFF.

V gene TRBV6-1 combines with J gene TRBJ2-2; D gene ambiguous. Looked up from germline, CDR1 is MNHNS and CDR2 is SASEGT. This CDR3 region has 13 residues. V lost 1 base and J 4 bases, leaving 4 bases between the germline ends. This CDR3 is CASSEVRTGELFF. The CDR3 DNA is TGTGCCAGCAGTGAAGTCCGCACCGGGGAGCTGTTTTTT.

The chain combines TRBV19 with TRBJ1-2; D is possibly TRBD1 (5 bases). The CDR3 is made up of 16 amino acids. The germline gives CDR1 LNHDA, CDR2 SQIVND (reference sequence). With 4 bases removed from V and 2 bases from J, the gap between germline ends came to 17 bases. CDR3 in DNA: TGTGCCAGTAGTACAGGGTATGAGATATACAACTATGGCTACACCTTC. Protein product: CASSTGYEIYNYGYTF.

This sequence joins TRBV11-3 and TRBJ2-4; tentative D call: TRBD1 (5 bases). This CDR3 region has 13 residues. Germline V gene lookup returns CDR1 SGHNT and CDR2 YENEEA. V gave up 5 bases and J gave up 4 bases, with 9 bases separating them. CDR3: CASSPDTKNIQYF. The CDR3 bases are TGTGCCAGCAGCCCGGACACAAAAAACATTCAGTACTTC.

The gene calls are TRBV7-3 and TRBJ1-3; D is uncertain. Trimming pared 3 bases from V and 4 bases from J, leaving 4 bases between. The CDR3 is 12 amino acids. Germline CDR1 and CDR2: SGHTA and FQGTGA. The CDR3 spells CASSLTGNTIYF. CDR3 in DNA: TGTGCCAGCAGCTTGACAGGAAACACCATATATTTT. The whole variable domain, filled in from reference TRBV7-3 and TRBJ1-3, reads GAGVSQTPSNKVTEKGKYVELRCDPISGHTALYWYRQSLGQGPEFLIYFQGTGAADDSGLPNDRFFAVRPEGSVSTLKIQRTERGDSAVYLCASSLTGNTIYFGEGSWLTVV.